These 6 T cell receptor beta chains came from one sample sequenced in a study of blood T cell repertoires in COVID-19. Profiling relied on immunoSEQ multiplex PCR, and the TCRdb table lists in-frame clones only, not all of them. The sample yields 90,000 or so clones, over 80% seen once. What was sequenced was peripheral blood. Source of these receptors: an elderly man with acute or convalescent COVID-19.

The V and J genes are TRBV9 and TRBJ1-6; D uncertain. Germline loops: CDR1 SGDLS, CDR2 YYNGEE. V lost 0 bases, J lost 6 bases, and 7 bases lay in between. The CDR3 consists of 14 residues. Here the CDR3 reads CASSVGVANSPLHF. The CDR3 DNA is TGTGCCAGCAGCGTAGGGGTAGCTAATTCACCCCTCCACTTT.

The rearrangement links TRBV14 to TRBJ2-7; the match to TRBD2 covers 15 bases. CDR3 length: 17 residues. Trimming at V came to 0 bases and at J to 1 base, leaving 1 base not matched to a gene. Germline assignment: CDR1 SGHDN and CDR2 FVKESK. The CDR3 DNA follows: TGTGCCAGCAGCCAAGAAGGGACTAGCGGGAGGTCCTACGAGCAGTACTTC. Protein product: CASSQEGTSGRSYEQYF.

The V and J genes are TRBV7-3 and TRBJ1-2, with D perhaps matching TRBD1 (5 bases). V lost 4 bases, J lost 8 bases, and 17 bases lay in between. CDR1 and CDR2 (germline): SGHTA, FQGTGA. This CDR3 has 14 amino acids. The CDR3 DNA reads TGTGCCAGCAGCTCCCTCGTCCAGGGAGGCGGCTACACCTTC. Encoded protein: CASSSLVQGGGYTF.

This clone came up a few times. The chain carries TRBV19 and TRBJ2-3, with 9 bases lining up with TRBD2. This CDR3 region has 16 residues. The ends lost 5 bases at V and 6 bases at J; junction bases unmatched: 12. CDR1 and CDR2 (germline): LNHDA, SQIVND (reference sequence). The CDR3 nucleotides read TGTGCCAGTAGTTCCCCCGGGATAGCGGGAGTGGATACGCAGTATTTT. Amino acid sequence: CASSSPGIAGVDTQYF.

This clone was seen a handful of times. This chain uses TRBV5-1 with TRBJ2-5, with a possible D match to TRBD2 (5 bases). V was pared by 4 bases and J by 1 base, with 8 bases between. The CDR3 extends over 13 amino acids. Germline assignment: CDR1 SGHRS and CDR2 YFSETQ. The CDR3: CASSQGLQETQYF. CDR3 sequence (DNA): TGCGCCAGCAGCCAAGGACTCCAAGAGACCCAGTACTTC.

The chain joins TRBV4-2 to TRBJ1-4, with 9 bases aligning to TRBD1. Trimming removed 3 bases from V and 6 bases from J; junction bases left unmatched: 17. This CDR3 spans 19 amino acids. Germline lookup yields CDR1 LGHNA and CDR2 YNFKEQ. The CDR3 sequence is CASSQARGQGISGDEKLFF. Written as DNA, the CDR3 is TGTGCCAGCAGCCAGGCACGGGGACAGGGAATTTCTGGGGATGAAAAACTGTTTTTT.